The T cell receptor (beta chain) described here comes from a study of T-cell memory formation after mild COVID-19. TCRdb independently ran MiXCR on the 5' RACE reads; one entry per CDR3 protein. Among under 550,000 distinct CDR3 sequences, 15% to 20% were seen once, and the ten largest hold around 12%. The CDR3 is 14 amino acids. V lost 5 bases, J lost 2 bases, and 16 bases lay in between. CDR1 and CDR2 from the germline V gene are SQVTM and ANQGSEA. This clonotype was seen more than once but under ten times. Sequencing was performed on PBMCs or a T cell subset sorted from them (not recorded which). The V and J genes are TRBV29-1 and TRBJ2-7; a possible D gene is TRBD2 (6 bases). This sequence originates from an adult woman who had mild COVID-19 (a few samples of this study predate the infection). Cell type and time point are not known. The CDR3 DNA follows: TGCAGCGTTAGAACTGCGGGACGAGCCTACGAGCAGTACTTC. Translated: CSVRTAGRAYEQYF.